This TCR beta chain emerged from a study of blood T cell repertoires in COVID-19. Study context: The United States, Italy and Spain were the sources of the acute and convalescent COVID-19 samples. T cells, B-cell-depleted T cells, or PBMCs supplied cDNA or gDNA.

Patients in Seattle were enrolled during active infection, then followed longitudinally. Per the authors' pipeline: Amplifying reference gene primers gave estimates of nucleated cell counts. Produced via immunoSEQ multiplex PCR; TCRdb's table is partial and in-frame only. V, J and clone size are taken as reported in that table, and D and trimming were inferred from the DNA itself. The table lists roughly 380,000 clones, approximately 89% of them singletons. V shed 4 bases, J shed 6 bases, and the junction held 0 bases outside the gene matches. The CDR3 is made up of 12 amino acids. Per the germline V gene, CDR1 is LGHDT and CDR2 is YNNKEL (reference sequence).

The material sequenced was peripheral blood. The chain couples TRBV3-1 (or the pseudogene TRBV3-2) to TRBJ1-1; 9 positions match TRBD1. The receptor was isolated from a woman aged 40 to 50 with COVID-19, enrolled during active disease. CDR3 region: CASSRTGAEAFF. CDR3 coding DNA: TGTGCCAGCAGCCGGACAGGGGCTGAAGCTTTCTTT.